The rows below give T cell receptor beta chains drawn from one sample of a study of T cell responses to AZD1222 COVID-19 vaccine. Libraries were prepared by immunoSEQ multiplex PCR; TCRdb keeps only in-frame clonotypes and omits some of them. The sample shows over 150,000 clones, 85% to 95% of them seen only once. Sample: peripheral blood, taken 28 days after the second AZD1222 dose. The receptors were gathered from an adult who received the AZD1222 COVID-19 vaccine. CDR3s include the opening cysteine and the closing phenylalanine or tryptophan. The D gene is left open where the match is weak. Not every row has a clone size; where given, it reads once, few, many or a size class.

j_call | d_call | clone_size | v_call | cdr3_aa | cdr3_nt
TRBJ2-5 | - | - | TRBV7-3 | CASSLTSRETQYF | TGTGCCAGCAGCTTAACCTCAAGAGAGACCCAGTACTTC
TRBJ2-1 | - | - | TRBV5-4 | CASSANNEQFF | TGTGCCAGCAGCGCCAACAATGAGCAGTTCTTC
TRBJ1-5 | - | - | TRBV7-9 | CASSSRTGRRGNQPQHF | TGTGCCAGCAGCTCCCGGACGGGGAGGAGGGGAAATCAGCCCCAGCATTTT
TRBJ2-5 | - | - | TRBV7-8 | CASSLAVRSETQYF | TGTGCCAGCAGCTTAGCTGTGCGATCGGAGACCCAGTACTTC
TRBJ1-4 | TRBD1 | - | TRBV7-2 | CASSLLGQGTNEKLFF | TGTGCCAGCAGCTTATTGGGACAGGGAACTAATGAAAAACTGTTTTTT
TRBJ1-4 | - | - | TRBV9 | CASSVVGNEKLFF | TGTGCCAGCAGCGTAGTTGGGAACGAAAAACTGTTTTTT
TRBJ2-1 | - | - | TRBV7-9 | CASSWMQVYNEQFF | TGTGCCAGCAGCTGGATGCAGGTCTACAATGAGCAGTTCTTC
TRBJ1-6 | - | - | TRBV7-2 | CASSLIQDHSPLHF | TGTGCCAGCAGCTTAATCCAGGACCATTCACCCCTCCACTTT
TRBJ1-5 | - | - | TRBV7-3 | CASSLAGDQPQHF | TGTGCCAGCAGCTTAGCCGGAGATCAGCCCCAGCATTTT
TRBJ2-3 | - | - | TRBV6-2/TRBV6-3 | CASSYSIDWTDTQYF | TGTGCCAGCAGTTACTCCATAGACTGGACAGATACGCAGTATTTT
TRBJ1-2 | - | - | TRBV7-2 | CASSLWQTSNYGYTF | TGTGCCAGCAGCTTATGGCAGACCTCTAACTATGGCTACACCTTC
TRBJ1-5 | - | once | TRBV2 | CASSESRRSNQPQHF | TGTGCCAGCAGTGAATCCAGGAGGAGTAATCAGCCCCAGCATTTT
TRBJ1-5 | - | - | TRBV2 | CASSLGGQGQPQHF | TGTGCCAGCAGTCTAGGGGGGCAGGGTCAGCCCCAGCATTTT
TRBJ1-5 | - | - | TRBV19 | CASSRNPRGSNNQPQHF | TGTGCCAGTAGCCGGAACCCCAGGGGATCTAACAATCAGCCCCAGCATTTT
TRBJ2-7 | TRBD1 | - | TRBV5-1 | CASSRDSPPTSYEQYF | TGCGCCAGCAGCCGGGACAGCCCCCCCACCTCCTACGAGCAGTACTTC
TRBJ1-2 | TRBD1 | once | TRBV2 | CASLGGRQGSYGYTF | TGTGCCAGCCTAGGGGGACGACAGGGAAGTTATGGCTACACCTTC
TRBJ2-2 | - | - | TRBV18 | CASSPESHSGELFF | TGTGCCAGCTCACCGGAATCCCACTCCGGGGAGCTGTTTTTT
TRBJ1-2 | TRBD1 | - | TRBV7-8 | CASSEAGGADYGYTF | TGTGCCAGCAGCGAAGCAGGGGGCGCGGACTATGGCTACACCTTC
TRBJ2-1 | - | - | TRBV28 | CASSFGGSSYNEQFF | TGTGCCAGCAGTTTCGGTGGGAGCTCCTACAATGAGCAGTTCTTC
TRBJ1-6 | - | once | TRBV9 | CASSVSGGNSPLHF | TGTGCCAGCAGCGTATCTGGGGGTAACTCACCCCTCCACTTT
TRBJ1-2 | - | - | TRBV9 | CASSVLSGTIYGYTF | TGTGCCAGCAGCGTCCTTTCCGGGACGATTTATGGCTACACCTTC
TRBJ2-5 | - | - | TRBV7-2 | CASSLEFPGDPEETQYF | TGTGCCAGCAGCTTAGAATTTCCGGGGGACCCTGAAGAGACCCAGTACTTC
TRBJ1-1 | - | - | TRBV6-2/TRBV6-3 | CASSYPGIPTEAFF | TGTGCCAGCAGTTACCCTGGTATACCGACTGAAGCTTTCTTT
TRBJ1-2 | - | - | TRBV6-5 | CASSRGPSGNYGYTF | TGTGCCAGCAGCAGAGGGCCTTCCGGTAACTATGGCTACACCTTC
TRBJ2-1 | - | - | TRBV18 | CASSPIKLNEQFF | TGTGCCAGCTCACCTATAAAACTAAATGAGCAGTTCTTC
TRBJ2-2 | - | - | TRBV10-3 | CAISTGADAGELFF | TGTGCCATCAGCACCGGGGCAGACGCCGGGGAGCTGTTTTTT
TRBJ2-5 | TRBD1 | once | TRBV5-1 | CASSLGGQGAETQYF | TGCGCCAGCAGCTTGGGGGGACAGGGGGCAGAGACCCAGTACTTC
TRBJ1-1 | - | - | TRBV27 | CASSFLRGRILTEAFF | TGTGCCAGCAGTTTTCTTCGGGGCCGAATCCTCACTGAAGCTTTCTTT
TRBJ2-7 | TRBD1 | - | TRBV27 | CASSSPGQGANEQYF | TGTGCCAGCAGTTCCCCGGGACAGGGGGCGAATGAGCAGTACTTC
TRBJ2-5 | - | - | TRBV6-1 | CASSERGSGETQYF | TGTGCCAGCAGTGAAAGGGGCAGCGGAGAGACCCAGTACTTC
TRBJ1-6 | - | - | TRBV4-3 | CASSQLNSPLHF | TGCGCCAGCAGCCAACTTAATTCACCCCTCCACTTT
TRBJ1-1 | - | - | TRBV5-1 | CASSLRGQGSEAFF | TGCGCCAGCAGCTTGCGGGGACAAGGGAGTGAAGCTTTCTTT
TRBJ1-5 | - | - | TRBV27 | CASSFQGTWYQPQHF | TGTGCCAGCAGCTTCCAGGGCACTTGGTATCAGCCCCAGCATTTT
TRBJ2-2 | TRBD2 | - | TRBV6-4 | CASSDGGANTGELFF | TGTGCCAGCAGTGACGGGGGGGCGAACACCGGGGAGCTGTTTTTT
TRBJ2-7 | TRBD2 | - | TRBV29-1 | CSVSGTSGASSYEQYF | TGCAGCGTGTCCGGGACTAGCGGGGCGTCATCCTACGAGCAGTACTTC
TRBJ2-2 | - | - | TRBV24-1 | CATSDQGKDTGELFF | TGTGCCACCAGTGATCAGGGGAAGGACACCGGGGAGCTGTTTTTT
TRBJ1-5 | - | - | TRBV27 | CASSLSGGPYSNQPQHF | TGTGCCAGCAGTTTATCGGGCGGCCCATATAGCAATCAGCCCCAGCATTTT
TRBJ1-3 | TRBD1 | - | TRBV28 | CASSDTVYRGPNSNSGNTIYF | TGTGCCAGCAGTGACACCGTATACAGGGGCCCAAACTCGAACTCTGGAAACACCATATATTTT
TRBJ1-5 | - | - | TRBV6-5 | CASMIEGQPQHF | TGTGCCAGCATGATTGAGGGGCAGCCCCAGCATTTT
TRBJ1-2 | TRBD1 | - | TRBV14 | CASSGQGWGYTF | TGTGCCAGCAGTGGACAGGGGTGGGGCTACACCTTC
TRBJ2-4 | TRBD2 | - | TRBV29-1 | CSVGTSGGAVIQYF | TGCAGCGTTGGGACTAGCGGGGGGGCTGTCATTCAGTACTTC
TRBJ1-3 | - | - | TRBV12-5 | CASGLGGTGNTIYF | TGTGCTAGTGGTTTGGGCGGGACTGGAAACACCATATATTTT
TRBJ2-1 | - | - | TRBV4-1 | CASSHLGDAEQFF | TGCGCCAGCAGCCACCTGGGAGATGCTGAGCAGTTCTTC
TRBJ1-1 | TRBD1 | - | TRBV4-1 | CASSQDPPQGADTEAFF | TGCGCCAGCAGCCAAGACCCGCCACAGGGGGCTGACACTGAAGCTTTCTTT
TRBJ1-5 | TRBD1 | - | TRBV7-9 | CASSKGQGFSNQPQHF | TGTGCCAGCAGCAAGGGACAGGGCTTTAGCAATCAGCCCCAGCATTTT
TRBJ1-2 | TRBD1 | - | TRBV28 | CASSSTGTGLDYGYTF | TGTGCCAGCAGTAGTACCGGGACAGGGTTGGACTATGGCTACACCTTC
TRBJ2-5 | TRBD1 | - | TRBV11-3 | CASIKRDRGPQETQYF | TGTGCCAGCATCAAAAGGGACAGGGGACCCCAAGAGACCCAGTACTTC
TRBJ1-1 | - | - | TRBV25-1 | CASRGSMNTEAFF | TGTGCCAGCAGAGGATCTATGAACACTGAAGCTTTCTTT
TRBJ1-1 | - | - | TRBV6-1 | CASSEDFRARTEAFF | TGTGCCAGCAGTGAGGATTTCAGGGCGCGCACTGAAGCTTTCTTT
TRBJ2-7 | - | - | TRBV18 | CASSRDRTYEQYF | TGTGCCAGCTCACGAGACAGGACTTACGAGCAGTACTTC
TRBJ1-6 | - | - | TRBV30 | CAWSPFRGDFSYNSPLHF | TGTGCCTGGAGTCCTTTCCGGGGGGATTTCTCCTATAATTCACCCCTCCACTTT
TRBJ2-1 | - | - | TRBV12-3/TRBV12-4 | CASNDLRFNEQFF | TGTGCCAGCAACGACCTAAGGTTCAATGAGCAGTTCTTC
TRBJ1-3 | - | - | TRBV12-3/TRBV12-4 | CASTYFSGNTIYF | TGTGCCAGCACCTACTTCTCTGGAAACACCATATATTTT
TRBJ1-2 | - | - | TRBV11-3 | CASSPTGPYGYTF | TGTGCCAGCAGCCCGACAGGACCTTATGGCTACACCTTC